This T cell receptor beta chain comes out of a study of shared clonotypes between healthy human individuals. Points from the study as a whole: The expectation was that sequencing depth would affect clonotype sharing among donors. On the whole, naive subsets had larger estimated richness than memory subsets had. Generation probabilities were higher for clonotypes shared across all four sorted-subset donors than for unshared ones.

This clone has a handful of counts. Its antigen is unknown. V lost 2 bases, J lost 5 bases, and 9 bases lay in between. Germline assignment: CDR1 WNHNN and CDR2 SYGVQD (reference sequence). The CDR3 has 13 amino acids. Per the authors' pipeline: ImmunoSEQ supplied junction-only sequences lacking quality scores, so filtering was different. Sequenced by immunoSEQ multiplex PCR; TCRdb stores in-frame clones only, minus some. That table is the source of V, J and clone size, and D and trimming were worked out from the DNA. The data contain about 980,000 clones, 76% of them singletons. This sequence originates from a young man in good health. The J gene is TRBJ2-5, the V gene TRBV10-1, with unresolved D. The specimen was memory CD4+ T cells sorted from blood. Subset described: CD45RA-negative fraction. CDR3 protein: CASSENLQETQYF. The CDR3 DNA reads as TGCGCCAGCAGTGAGAATCTGCAGGAGACCCAGTACTTC.